The rows below give T cell receptor beta chains drawn from one sample of a study of tumor-infiltrating lymphocytes in primary liver carcinoma. Using its own MiXCR run on the multiplex PCR reads, TCRdb lists one record per CDR3 protein. This sample has fewer than 40,000 distinct CDR3 sequences; around 71% occur once, and the top ten carry about 30%. Material for sequencing was liver tumor tissue from sampling region 3. The origin of the receptors is a young woman with primary liver carcinoma and hepatitis B virus infection. Both conserved end residues are part of each CDR3. D genes are given only for firm matches. Some rows have no size entry. The others give once, few or many, or a class for an expanded clone.

.,TRBJ2-3,.,TRBV6-6,17,CASSCQTGPRRTDKQYF,TGTGCCAGCAGTTGCCAGACCGGACCTCGACGCACAGATAAGCAATATTTT
TRBD1,TRBJ2-7,.,TRBV4-1,14,CASSRGTASYEQYF,TGTGCCAGCAGCCGAGGGACAGCCTCCTACGAGCAGTACTTC
TRBD2,TRBJ2-1,.,TRBV29-1,12,CCALRDYYERFF,TGCTGCGCCCTAAGGGACTACTATGAGCGGTTCTTC
.,TRBJ1-1,.,TRBV30,12,CALEGLNIEAFF,TGTGCCCTAGAGGGACTGAACATAGAAGCCTTCTTT
TRBD1,TRBJ2-2,.,TRBV29-1,12,CIVVAWDRELLF,TGCATCGTTGTGGCATGGGACAGGGAGCTGCTTTTT
.,TRBJ2-5,.,TRBV7-9,14,CASSLKGELETQCF,TGTGCCAGCAGCTTAAAGGGGGAACTAGAGACCCAGTGCTTC
TRBD1,TRBJ2-2,.,TRBV6-5,15,CISSSRTGFTGELFF,TGTATCAGCAGTTCGCGGACAGGGTTCACCGGGGAGCTATTTTTT
.,TRBJ1-6,.,TRBV6-5,15,CANRERSTPLSPLHF,TGTGCCAACAGGGAAAGGAGTACCCCCCTCTCACCCCTCCACTTT
.,TRBJ2-2,.,TRBV5-6,14,CVGSLSGNTGELFF,TGTGTCGGCAGTTTGTCTGGGAACACCGGGGAGCTGTTTTTT
.,TRBJ2-5,.,TRBV11-2,11,CASSKSDTQHF,TGTGCCAGCAGCAAGAGCGATACCCAGCACTTC
.,TRBJ1-6,.,TRBV6-5,15,CASRERSTPLSPLHF,TGCGCCAGCAGGGAAAGGAGCACCCCCCTTTCACCCCTCCACTTT
.,TRBJ2-4,many,TRBV30,15,CAWSGGVPAKNIQYF,TGTGCCTGGAGTGGGGGGGTTCCAGCCAAAAACATTCAGTACTTC
TRBD2,TRBJ2-1,.,TRBV11-2,16,CASSTALAGGYNDQFF,TGTGCCAGCAGCACTGCTCTAGCGGGAGGATACAATGACCAGTTCTTC
TRBD1,TRBJ2-7,.,TRBV12-3/TRBV12-4,13,CANSPGQVHEQYF,TGTGCCAATAGCCCCGGACAGGTCCACGAGCAATACTTC
TRBD2,TRBJ2-1,few,TRBV11-3,17,CASSFGGSREGRDEQFF,TGTGCCAGCAGCTTCGGTGGGTCGCGGGAGGGCCGCGATGAGCAGTTCTTC
.,TRBJ2-3,once,TRBV6-5,16,CASSSTVGVSTDTQYF,TGTGCCAGCAGTTCCACAGTGGGGGTGAGCACAGATACGCAGTATTTT
.,TRBJ2-7,medium-sized,TRBV14,15,CASSQAAGTDYEQYF,TGTGCCAGCAGCCAGGCGGCGGGGACTGACTACGAGCAGTACTTC
.,TRBJ2-4,.,TRBV11-2,16,CASGPLLGIAKNIQYF,TGTGCCAGCGGTCCCCTATTGGGTATAGCCAAAAACATTCAGTACTTC
.,TRBJ2-5,few,TRBV11-2,16,CTRSRRWTDLRKTQYF,TGTACCAGGAGCCGCCGGTGGACAGACCTGCGCAAGACCCAGTACTTC
.,TRBJ2-7,many,TRBV11-1,13,CTSSLGYFREQYF,TGTACCAGCAGTTTAGGATACTTCCGCGAGCAGTACTTC